The clone carrying this T cell receptor (beta chain) has a single count. Its target is unknown. The sample originates from a study of PD-1 blockade in classical Hodgkin lymphoma. Overall study results and limits: Patients starting nivolumab less than 1 year after ASCT had lower diversity and were excluded from later analyses. Diversity similar to that of newly diagnosed patients was seen at baseline in complete responders. Significant TCR diversity gains by C4D1 occurred in CD4+ but not CD8+ cells.

Germline CDR1 reads LGHNA; CDR2 reads YSLEER. The CDR3 runs to 15 residues. Trimming removed 0 bases from V and 4 bases from J, with 13 bases in between. Repertoires were generated with immunoSEQ multiplex PCR, while TCRdb's copy carries only in-frame clones and drops some. The table lists around 25,000 clones, roughly 82% of them singletons, with 11% in the top ten. Each patient's relapse followed autologous stem cell transplantation, and brentuximab vedotin exposure varied. Responses achieved at best were complete response, partial response or progressive disease. The chain combines TRBV4-3 with TRBJ2-7; TRBD2 might be the D (5 bases). This TCR was sampled from a human donor with classical Hodgkin lymphoma. The source material was peripheral blood mononuclear cells (PBMCs), sampled before the second cycle of nivolumab. This chain's CDR3 is CASSQDPGMQYEQYF. DNA for the CDR3: TGCGCCAGCAGCCAAGATCCGGGAATGCAGTACGAGCAGTACTTC.